Below, 5 T cell receptor beta chains from the same sample are listed, as sequenced in a study of chemoradiotherapy in HPV16-positive cancers. Sequencing used immunoSEQ multiplex PCR; TCRdb keeps in-frame clones, though not all of them. This table has almost 4,500 clones, roughly 90% appearing once. The sample was taken from a patient who underwent chemoradiotherapy. The receptors here all came from a human donor with HPV-associated anogenital cancer.

The chain carries TRBV9 and TRBJ1-3; D not resolved. Looked up from germline, CDR1 is SGDLS and CDR2 is YYNGEE. The CDR3 runs 15 residues. V was pared by 0 bases and J by 0 bases, with 7 bases between. The CDR3: CASSVGSSSGNTIYF. CDR3 nucleotides: TGTGCCAGCAGCGTAGGCAGTAGCTCTGGAAACACCATATATTTT.

The CDR3 reads CAWSVGTYSNQPQHF. The CDR3 bases are TGTGCCTGGAGTGTAGGGACCTATAGCAATCAGCCCCAGCATTTT. The rearrangement links TRBV30 to TRBJ1-5, with a tentative D call TRBD1 (5 bases). Trimming stripped 0 bases from V and 0 bases from J, with 9 bases between. The CDR3 is 15 residues long. Germline CDR1 and CDR2: GTSNPN and SVGIG (reference sequence).

V is TRBV27 and J is TRBJ2-7; 10 bases map to TRBD2. The germline CDR1 and CDR2 sequences are MNHEY and SMNVEV (reference sequence). The CDR3 sequence is 14 residues long. Unmatched junction bases numbered 6, after V lost 6 bases and J lost 4 bases. The CDR3 is CASRGRTSGYEQYF. CDR3 nucleotides: TGTGCCAGCAGAGGTCGGACTAGCGGATACGAGCAGTACTTC.

The rearrangement joins TRBV19 to TRBJ1-3, with D hard to call. Germline CDR1 is LNHDA and CDR2 is SQIVND (reference sequence). This CDR3 contains 15 residues. The V gene lost 3 bases and the J gene lost 5 bases, with 14 bases spanning the gap. In nucleotides, the CDR3 is TGTGCCAGTAGTATTCGGGCAGCTCAGAGAAACACCATATATTTT. This gives the protein CASSIRAAQRNTIYF.

This rearrangement joins TRBV2 to TRBJ2-3; D might be TRBD2 (6 bases). V lost 4 bases to trimming and J lost 1 base, with 9 bases between them. CDR3 length: 14 amino acids. Germline assignment: CDR1 SNHLY and CDR2 FYNNEI. The CDR3 loop is CASSVPSGTDTQYF. The CDR3 DNA is TGTGCCAGCAGTGTGCCTAGCGGCACAGATACGCAGTATTTT.